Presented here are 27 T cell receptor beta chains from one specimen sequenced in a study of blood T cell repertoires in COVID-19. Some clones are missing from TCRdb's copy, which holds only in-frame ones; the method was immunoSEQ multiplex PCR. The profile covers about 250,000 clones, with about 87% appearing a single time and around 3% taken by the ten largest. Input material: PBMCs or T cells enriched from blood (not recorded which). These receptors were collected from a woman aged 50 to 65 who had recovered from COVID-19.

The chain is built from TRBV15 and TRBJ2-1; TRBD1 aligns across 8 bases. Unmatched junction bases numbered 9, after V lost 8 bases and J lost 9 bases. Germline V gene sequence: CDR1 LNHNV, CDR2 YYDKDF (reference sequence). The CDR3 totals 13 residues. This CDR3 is CATRTGYVTEQFF. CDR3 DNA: TGTGCCACCCGGACAGGGTACGTCACTGAGCAGTTCTTC.

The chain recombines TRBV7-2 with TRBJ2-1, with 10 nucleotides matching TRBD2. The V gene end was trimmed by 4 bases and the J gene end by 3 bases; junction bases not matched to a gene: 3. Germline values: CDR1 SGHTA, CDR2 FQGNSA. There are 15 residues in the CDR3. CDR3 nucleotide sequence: TGTGCCAGCAGCTCGGGACTAGCGTTCTACAATGAGCAGTTCTTC. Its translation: CASSSGLAFYNEQFF. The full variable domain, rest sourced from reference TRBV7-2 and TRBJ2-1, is GAGVSQSPSNKVTEKGKDVELRCDPISGHTALYWYRQSLGQGLEFLIYFQGNSAPDKSGLPSDRFSAERTGGSVSTLTIQRTQQEDSAVYLCASSSGLAFYNEQFFGPGTRLTVL.

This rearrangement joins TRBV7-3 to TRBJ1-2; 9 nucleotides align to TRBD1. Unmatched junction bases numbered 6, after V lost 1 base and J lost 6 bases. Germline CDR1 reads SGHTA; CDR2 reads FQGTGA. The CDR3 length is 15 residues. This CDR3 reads CASSLNAGTGNGYTF. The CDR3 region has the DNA TGTGCCAGCAGCTTAAACGCCGGGACAGGGAATGGCTACACCTTC.

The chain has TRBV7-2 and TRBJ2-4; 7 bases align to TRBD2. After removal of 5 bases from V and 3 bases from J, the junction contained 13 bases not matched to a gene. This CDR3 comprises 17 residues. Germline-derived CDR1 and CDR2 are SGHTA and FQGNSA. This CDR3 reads CASSQFGGGDGKNIQYF. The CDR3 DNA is TGTGCCAGCAGCCAGTTTGGGGGAGGGGACGGCAAAAACATTCAGTACTTC.

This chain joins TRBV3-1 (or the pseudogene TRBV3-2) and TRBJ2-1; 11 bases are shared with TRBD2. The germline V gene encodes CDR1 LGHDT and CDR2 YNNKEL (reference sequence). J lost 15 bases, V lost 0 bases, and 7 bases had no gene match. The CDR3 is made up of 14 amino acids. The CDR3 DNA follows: TGTGCCAGCAGCCAAGAACGGTCTAGCGGGAGGTGGTTCTTC. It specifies CASSQERSSGRWFF.

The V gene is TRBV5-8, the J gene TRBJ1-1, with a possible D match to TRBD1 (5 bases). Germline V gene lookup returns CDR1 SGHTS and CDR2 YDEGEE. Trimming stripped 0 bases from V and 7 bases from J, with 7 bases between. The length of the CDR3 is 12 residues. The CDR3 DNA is TGTGCCAGCAGCTTGGGTGACAGTGAAGCTTTCTTT. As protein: CASSLGDSEAFF.

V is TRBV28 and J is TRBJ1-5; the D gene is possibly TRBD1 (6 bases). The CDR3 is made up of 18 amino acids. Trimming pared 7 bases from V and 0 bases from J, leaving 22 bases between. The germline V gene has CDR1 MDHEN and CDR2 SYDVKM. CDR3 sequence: CASNPGPRGGYSNQPQHF. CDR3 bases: TGTGCCAGCAACCCGGGACCTAGGGGGGGATATAGCAATCAGCCCCAGCATTTT.

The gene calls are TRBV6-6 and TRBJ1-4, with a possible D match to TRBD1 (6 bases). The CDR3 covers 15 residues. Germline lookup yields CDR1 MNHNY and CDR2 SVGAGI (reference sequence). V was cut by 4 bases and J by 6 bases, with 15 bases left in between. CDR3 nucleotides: TGTGCCAGCAGTTCGACACAGGGTCTACATGAAAAACTGTTTTTT. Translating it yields CASSSTQGLHEKLFF.

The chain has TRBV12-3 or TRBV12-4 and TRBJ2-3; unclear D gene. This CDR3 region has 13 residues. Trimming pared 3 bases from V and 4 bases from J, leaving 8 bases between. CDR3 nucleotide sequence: TGTGCCAGCAGTTTTTTTCCCGCAGATACGCAGTATTTT. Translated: CASSFFPADTQYF.

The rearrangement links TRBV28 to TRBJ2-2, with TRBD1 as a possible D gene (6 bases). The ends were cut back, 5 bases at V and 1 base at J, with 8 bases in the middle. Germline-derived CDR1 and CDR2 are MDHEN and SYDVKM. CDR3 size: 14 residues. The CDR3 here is CASSQDRNTGELFF. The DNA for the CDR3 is TGTGCCAGCAGTCAGGACAGGAACACCGGGGAGCTGTTTTTT.

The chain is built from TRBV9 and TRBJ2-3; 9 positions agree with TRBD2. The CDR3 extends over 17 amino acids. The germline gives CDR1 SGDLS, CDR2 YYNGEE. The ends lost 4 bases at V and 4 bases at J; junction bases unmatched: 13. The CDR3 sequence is CASSPRFGGGRADTQYF. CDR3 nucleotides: TGTGCCAGCAGCCCGAGGTTTGGCGGCGGGAGGGCAGATACGCAGTATTTT.

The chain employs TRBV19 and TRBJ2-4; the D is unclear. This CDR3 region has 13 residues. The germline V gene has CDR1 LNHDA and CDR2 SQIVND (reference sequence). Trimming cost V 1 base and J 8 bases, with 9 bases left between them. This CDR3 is CASSIGLRDIQYF. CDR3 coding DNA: TGTGCCAGTAGTATAGGCCTGCGTGACATTCAGTACTTC.

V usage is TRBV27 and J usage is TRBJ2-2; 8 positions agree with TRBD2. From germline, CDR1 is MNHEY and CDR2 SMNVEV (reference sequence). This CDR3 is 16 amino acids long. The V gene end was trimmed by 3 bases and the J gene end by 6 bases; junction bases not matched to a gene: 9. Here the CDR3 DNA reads TGTGCCAGCAGTTTGAGAAGCGGGAGTTTTGCCGGGGAGCTGTTTTTT. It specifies CASSLRSGSFAGELFF.

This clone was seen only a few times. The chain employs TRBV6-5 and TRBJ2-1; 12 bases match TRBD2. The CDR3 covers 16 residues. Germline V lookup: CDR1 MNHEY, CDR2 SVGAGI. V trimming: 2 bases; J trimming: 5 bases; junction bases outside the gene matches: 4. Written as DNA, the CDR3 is TGTGCCAGCAGTTACACTAGCGGGAGGTTGGACAATGAGCAGTTCTTC. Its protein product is CASSYTSGRLDNEQFF.

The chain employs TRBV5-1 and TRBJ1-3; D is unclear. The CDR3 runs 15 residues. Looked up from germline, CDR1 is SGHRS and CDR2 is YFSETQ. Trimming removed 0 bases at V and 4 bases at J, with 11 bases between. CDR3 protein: CASSLDPLVGNTIYF. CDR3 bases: TGCGCCAGCAGCTTGGATCCCCTTGTAGGAAACACCATATATTTT.

CDR3 nucleotides: TGTGCCAGCAGCGCCAGGGGGTTTAGACTAGCGGAGATTCAAGAGACCCAGTACTTC. Translating gives CASSARGFRLAEIQETQYF. The chain uses TRBV11-2 and TRBJ2-5; 9 bases line up with TRBD2. In germline, CDR1 is SGHAT, CDR2 FQNNGV. CDR3 length: 19 residues. Trimming took 5 bases from V and 2 from J; bases not matched to a gene: 18.

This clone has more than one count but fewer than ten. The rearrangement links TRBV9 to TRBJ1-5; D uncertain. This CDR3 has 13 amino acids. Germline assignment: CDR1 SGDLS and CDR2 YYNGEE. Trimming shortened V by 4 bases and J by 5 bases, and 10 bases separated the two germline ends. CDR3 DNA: TGTGCCAGCAGCCCCTCGCTAGATCAGCCCCAGCATTTT. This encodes CASSPSLDQPQHF.

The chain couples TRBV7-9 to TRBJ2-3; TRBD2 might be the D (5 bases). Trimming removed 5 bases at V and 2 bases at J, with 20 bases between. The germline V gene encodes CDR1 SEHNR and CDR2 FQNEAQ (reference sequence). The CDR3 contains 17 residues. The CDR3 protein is CASSLTSTTFSTDTQYF. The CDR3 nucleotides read TGTGCCAGCAGCCTCACATCGACTACTTTCTCCACAGATACGCAGTATTTT.

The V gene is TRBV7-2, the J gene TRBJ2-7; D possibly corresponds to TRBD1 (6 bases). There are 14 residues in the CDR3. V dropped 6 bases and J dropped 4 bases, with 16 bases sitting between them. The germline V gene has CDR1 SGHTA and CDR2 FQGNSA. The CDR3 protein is CASRETGLSYEQYF. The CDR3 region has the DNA TGTGCCAGCAGAGAAACAGGGTTAAGTTACGAGCAGTACTTC.

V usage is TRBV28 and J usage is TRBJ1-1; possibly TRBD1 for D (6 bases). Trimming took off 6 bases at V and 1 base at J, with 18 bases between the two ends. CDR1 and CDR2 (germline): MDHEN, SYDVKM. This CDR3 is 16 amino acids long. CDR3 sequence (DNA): TGTGCCAGCAGCCCCCTGGGGCAGGGGTGGAACACTGAAGCTTTCTTT. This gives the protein CASSPLGQGWNTEAFF. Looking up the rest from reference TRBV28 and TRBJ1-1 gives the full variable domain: DVKVTQSSRYLVKRTGEKVFLECVQDMDHENMFWYRQDPGLGLRLIYFSYDVKMKEKGDIPEGYSVSREKKERFSLILESASTNQTSMYLCASSPLGQGWNTEAFFGQGTRLTVV.

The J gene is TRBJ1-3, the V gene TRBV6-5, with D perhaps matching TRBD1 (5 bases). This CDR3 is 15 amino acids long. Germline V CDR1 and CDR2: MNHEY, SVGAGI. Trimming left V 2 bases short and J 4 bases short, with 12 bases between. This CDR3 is CASSYTQGAGNTIYF. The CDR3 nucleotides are TGTGCCAGCAGTTACACCCAAGGGGCAGGAAACACCATATATTTT.

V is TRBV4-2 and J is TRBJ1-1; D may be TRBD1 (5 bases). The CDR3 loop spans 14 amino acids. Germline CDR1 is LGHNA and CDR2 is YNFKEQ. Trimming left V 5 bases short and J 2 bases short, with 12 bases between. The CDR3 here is CASSNRQTNTEAFF. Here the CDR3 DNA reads TGTGCCAGCAGCAACCGACAGACCAACACTGAAGCTTTCTTT.

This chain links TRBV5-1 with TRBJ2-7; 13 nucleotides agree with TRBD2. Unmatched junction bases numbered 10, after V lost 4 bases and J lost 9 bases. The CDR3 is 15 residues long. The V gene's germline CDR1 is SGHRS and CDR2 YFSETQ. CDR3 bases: TGCGCCAGCAGCCTTACTAGCGGGAGGGATGGTGTGCAGTACTTC. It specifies CASSLTSGRDGVQYF.

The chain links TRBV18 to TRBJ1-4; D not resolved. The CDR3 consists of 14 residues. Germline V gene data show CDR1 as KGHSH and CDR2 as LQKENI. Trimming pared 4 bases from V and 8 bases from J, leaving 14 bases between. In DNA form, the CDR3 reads TGTGCCAGCTCACGCTCCGGGGAAGGCGAAAAACTGTTTTTT. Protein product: CASSRSGEGEKLFF.

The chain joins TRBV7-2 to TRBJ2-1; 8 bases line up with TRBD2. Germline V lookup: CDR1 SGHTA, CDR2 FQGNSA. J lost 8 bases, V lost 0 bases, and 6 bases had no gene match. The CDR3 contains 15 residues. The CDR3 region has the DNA TGTGCCAGCAGCTTAGCCCCGGGACTAGTAGATGAGCAGTTCTTC. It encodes CASSLAPGLVDEQFF.

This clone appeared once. Here the CDR3 reads CASSVDRATNEKLFF. The CDR3 DNA follows: TGTGCCAGCAGCGTCGACAGGGCAACTAATGAAAAACTGTTTTTT. The chain has TRBV7-2 and TRBJ1-4; 7 bases map to TRBD1. Germline-derived CDR1 and CDR2 are SGHTA and FQGNSA. Trimming at V came to 5 bases and at J to 0 bases, leaving 3 bases not matched to a gene. The CDR3 runs to 15 residues. The variable domain in full, completed from reference TRBV7-2 and TRBJ1-4, reads GAGVSQSPSNKVTEKGKDVELRCDPISGHTALYWYRQSLGQGLEFLIYFQGNSAPDKSGLPSDRFSAERTGGSVSTLTIQRTQQEDSAVYLCASSVDRATNEKLFFGSGTQLSVL.

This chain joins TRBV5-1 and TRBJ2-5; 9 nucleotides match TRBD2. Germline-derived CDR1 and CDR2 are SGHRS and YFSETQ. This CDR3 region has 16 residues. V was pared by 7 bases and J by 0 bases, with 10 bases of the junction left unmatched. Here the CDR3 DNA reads TGCGCCAGCTCCATCCCTAGCGGGGACAACCAAGAGACCCAGTACTTC. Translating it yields CASSIPSGDNQETQYF.